Each of the 16 T cell receptor beta chains below was sequenced from the same sample in a study of blood T cells in healthy people across ages. A J-beta primer mix and a sample-barcoded 5' primer were used in a second PCR of about 6 to 12 cycles. A single record per CDR3 protein comes from TCRdb applying MiXCR to the 5' RACE reads. The sample records 650,000 to 1,000,000 distinct CDR3 sequences, about half being singletons. Sequencing input: blood. These receptors all stem from an older man in good health.

This chain joins TRBV5-1 and TRBJ2-4, with D tentatively TRBD1 or TRBD2 (5 bases each). The end of the DNA fits TRBJ2-7 better, so the J call may be wrong. In germline, CDR1 is SGHRS, CDR2 YFSETQ. The CDR3 runs 13 residues. DNA of the CDR3: TGCGCCAGAGACGGGACCGAGACCTACGAGCAGTACTTC. Translating gives CARDGTETYEQYF.

V gene TRBV6-1 combines with J gene TRBJ1-5; TRBD1 might be the D (6 bases). Trimming removed 3 bases from V and 1 base from J, with 10 bases in between. This CDR3 comprises 15 residues. The germline CDR1 and CDR2 sequences are MNHNS and SASEGT. The CDR3 reads CASSELTGSNQPQHF. The DNA for the CDR3 is TGTGCCAGCAGTGAGTTAACAGGGAGCAATCAGCCCCAGCATTTT.

This clonotype is a singleton in its sample. The chain carries TRBV20-1 and TRBJ2-1, with 12 bases matching TRBD2. Per germline, CDR1 DFQATT and CDR2 SNEGSKA (reference sequence). This CDR3 comprises 17 residues. The chain's CDR3 is CSTHGLAGTSSYSEQFF. The CDR3 coding sequence is TGCAGCACTCATGGACTAGCGGGGACCAGCTCCTATAGTGAGCAGTTCTTC.

The chain combines TRBV27 with TRBJ1-2; tentatively, D is TRBD1 (6 bases). The V end was cut by 0 bases, the J end by 8 bases, with 16 bases between. The CDR3 sequence is 15 residues long. Germline V gene sequence: CDR1 MNHEY, CDR2 SMNVEV (reference sequence). In nucleotides, the CDR3 is TGTGCCAGCAGTTTATCGGGCACAGGGCGGGGCGGCTACACCTTC. It yields the protein CASSLSGTGRGGYTF.

The chain recombines TRBV9 with TRBJ2-7; a weak D match, TRBD1 (6 bases). The CDR3 is 15 amino acids. V was clipped by 0 bases and J by 4 bases, with 14 bases between them. From germline, CDR1 is SGDLS and CDR2 YYNGEE. Here the CDR3 DNA reads TGTGCCAGCAGCGTAGGTGCAGGGGTCGAGTACGAGCAGTACTTC. Amino acid sequence: CASSVGAGVEYEQYF.

CDR3 in amino acids: CASSQDGAVRINEQFF. CDR3 in DNA: TGCGCCAGCAGCCAAGACGGTGCGGTTAGGATCAATGAGCAGTTCTTC. The gene calls are TRBV4-3 and TRBJ2-1; no definite D call. Trimming removed 0 bases from V and 6 bases from J, with 15 bases in between. Germline V gene lookup returns CDR1 LGHNA and CDR2 YSLEER. The CDR3 runs 16 residues.

This clonotype was counted between two and nine times. The V gene is TRBV28, the J gene TRBJ2-7; 7 bases are shared with TRBD2. The CDR3 loop spans 13 amino acids. Germline CDR1 and CDR2: MDHEN and SYDVKM. Germline trimming cut 3 bases from V and 6 bases from J; bases unmatched to any gene: 5. Here the CDR3 DNA reads TGTGCCAGCAGTTTGTGGGGGGGAGGCGAGCAGTACTTC. This translates into CASSLWGGGEQYF.

A remark on this clonotype: Just one base apart from a much larger clone, this may be a read error. This rearrangement joins TRBV30 to TRBJ2-1; D is undetermined. This CDR3 region has 12 residues. V shed 5 bases and J shed 10 bases, with 15 bases lying between them. Germline V gene sequence: CDR1 GTSNPN, CDR2 SVGIG (reference sequence). The CDR3 nucleotides read TGTGCCTGGTCCAAACGGGTTTACGAGCAGTTCTTC. This gives the protein CAWSKRVYEQFF.

This chain links TRBV7-3 with TRBJ2-2; a possible D gene is TRBD2 (5 bases). The germline gives CDR1 SGHTA, CDR2 FQGTGA. This CDR3 is built from 12 residues. V gave up 5 bases and J gave up 10 bases, with 11 bases separating them. DNA of the CDR3: TGTGCCAGCAGCGCTAGCCGGGCGGAGCTGTTTTTT. Translated, it gives CASSASRAELFF. Filled out from reference TRBV7-3 and TRBJ2-2, the complete variable domain reads GAGVSQTPSNKVTEKGKYVELRCDPISGHTALYWYRQSLGQGPEFLIYFQGTGAADDSGLPNDRFFAVRPEGSVSTLKIQRTERGDSAVYLCASSASRAELFFGEGSRLTVL.

The chain recombines TRBV19 with TRBJ2-7, with 13 bases aligning to TRBD2. Trimming cost V 10 bases and J 6 bases; bases outside gene matches: 21. Germline CDR1 and CDR2: LNHDA and SQIVND (reference sequence). The CDR3 consists of 18 residues. CDR3 bases: TGTGCCACTTCCTCCGGAGAACTAGCGGGAGGGCGGAACGGCGAGCAGTACTTC. Translated: CATSSGELAGGRNGEQYF.

V and J are TRBV7-9 and TRBJ2-1, with TRBD2 matching 10 bases. The CDR3 length is 17 residues. The germline V gene has CDR1 SEHNR and CDR2 FQNEAQ (reference sequence). V lost 3 bases to trimming and J lost 5 bases; unmatched junction nucleotides: 10. In nucleotides, the CDR3 is TGTGCCAGCAGCTTTCAAAGCGGGAGGGCCAGTGACAATGAGCAGTTCTTC. This codes for CASSFQSGRASDNEQFF.

This clonotype occurred a few times. This chain uses TRBV20-1 with TRBJ2-1; the D gene is possibly TRBD2 (6 bases). V was trimmed by 6 bases and J by 0 bases, leaving 12 bases between them. The CDR3 loop spans 14 amino acids. Germline V CDR1 and CDR2: DFQATT, SNEGSKA (reference sequence). CDR3 amino acids: CSARGLPSYNEQFF. The CDR3 coding sequence is TGCAGTGCAAGGGGACTTCCCTCCTACAATGAGCAGTTCTTC.

This clonotype was seen at least ten times. CDR3 in DNA: TGTGCCAGCAGCTTGGGGGAGGCCTACGAGCAGTACTTC. It translates to CASSLGEAYEQYF. The chain combines TRBV5-4 with TRBJ2-7; D possibly corresponds to TRBD2 (6 bases). There are 13 residues in the CDR3. The V and J ends lost 0 bases and 2 bases respectively, with 6 bases between them. CDR1 SGHNT and CDR2 YYREEE come from the germline V gene (reference sequence). Together with reference TRBV5-4 and TRBJ2-7, the CDR3 gives the full variable domain: ETGVTQSPTHLIKTRGQQVTLRCSSQSGHNTVSWYQQALGQGPQFIFQYYREEENGRGNFPPRFSGLQFPNYSSELNVNALELDDSALYLCASSLGEAYEQYFGPGTRLTVT.

This clonotype was detected ten times or more. The gene calls are TRBV7-2 and TRBJ2-7; D uncertain. The CDR3 is made up of 12 amino acids. The V end was cut by 2 bases, the J end by 6 bases, with 8 bases between. CDR1 and CDR2 (germline): SGHTA, FQGNSA. CDR3 sequence reads: CASSLTNGEQYF. The CDR3 region has the DNA TGTGCCAGCAGCTTAACAAATGGCGAGCAGTACTTC.

The gene calls are TRBV14 and TRBJ2-5, with 9 bases fitting TRBD1. Germline CDR1 SGHDN, CDR2 FVKESK. The CDR3 totals 15 residues. With 4 bases clipped from V and 1 base from J, the junction kept 4 bases outside the gene matches. The CDR3 DNA sequence: TGTGCCAGCAGCCGAGGGACAGGGTTCCAAGAGACCCAGTACTTC. It codes for CASSRGTGFQETQYF.

The chain has TRBV29-1 and TRBJ2-7, with 12 bases fitting TRBD2. J was trimmed by 7 bases and V by 1 base; bases with no gene match: 11. The length of the CDR3 is 16 residues. Germline CDR1 SQVTM, CDR2 ANQGSEA. The CDR3 sequence: CSVEARLAGDPNEQYF. CDR3 nucleotide sequence: TGCAGCGTTGAAGCCCGACTAGCGGGAGATCCCAATGAGCAGTACTTC.